One TCR beta chain is described in this entry. The target antigen is unknown. This entry belongs to a study of T cells in localized non-small cell lung cancer. This CDR3 is 15 amino acids long. Germline-derived CDR1 and CDR2 are MDHEN and SYDVKM. The ends were cut back, 6 bases at V and 7 bases at J, with 18 bases in the middle. The repertoire was sequenced with immunoSEQ multiplex PCR; TCRdb's copy has only in-frame clones and lacks some. The table lists 30,000 or so clones, about 90% of them singletons. General observations from the study: Without multi-region sequencing, intratumor heterogeneity could not be excluded.

This TCR derives from a woman between 35 and 70 years old with stage III lung adenocarcinoma. The chain combines TRBV28 with TRBJ2-2, with TRBD2 as a possible D gene (6 bases). Specimen: peripheral blood mononuclear cells, collected before any cancer treatment. CDR3 DNA sequence: TGTGCCAGCAGGTCTCCGGGAGTGCAGAACGGGGAGCTGTTTTTT. Its translation is CASRSPGVQNGELFF.